This entry describes one T cell receptor (beta chain). What it binds is unknown. Germline CDR1 and CDR2: SGHRS and YFSETQ. The V and J ends lost 0 bases and 8 bases respectively, with 11 bases between them. The CDR3 extends over 13 amino acids. This sample is part of a study of T cell responses to AZD1222 COVID-19 vaccine. Study-wide results and limits: Spike-specific TCR breadth and depth grew following two AZD1222 doses. Only a handful of AZD1222 recipients were seropositive at baseline. In a largely white British group with more females than males, clonal diversity was possibly underestimated.

Profiling relied on immunoSEQ multiplex PCR, and the TCRdb table lists in-frame clones only, not all of them. The profile shows 100,000 or so clones, more than 75% of them singletons. This material consisted of peripheral blood, taken on day 0 of AZD1222 vaccination. V usage is TRBV5-1 and J usage is TRBJ1-2; D is unresolved. The TCR comes from an adult in good health. The DNA of the CDR3 is TGCGCCAGCAGCTTGGAGGGCTCAGGAGGCTACACCTTC. Translating gives CASSLEGSGGYTF.